The rows below give T cell receptor beta chains drawn from one sample of a study of cytomegalovirus exposure and HLA in healthy donors. Data came from immunoSEQ multiplex PCR; TCRdb stores just in-frame clones and leaves some out. The sample holds about 200,000 clones, approximately 80% seen once. The specimen was PBMCs. Receptors were obtained from a boy under 10 years old in good health and CMV-seronegative. CDR3s include the opening cysteine and the closing phenylalanine or tryptophan. A D gene is named only where the DNA matches it firmly. The listing skips clone size in some rows; elsewhere it reads once, few, many or a size class.

DNA	CDR3	J	D	size	V
TGTGCCAGCAGCTTGGTGGCAGGGGATCTTCAGCCCCAGCATTTT	CASSLVAGDLQPQHF	TRBJ1-5	-	-	TRBV5-5
TGTGCCAGCTCACCGCCGGGGACAGCGGATGAAAAACTGTTTTTT	CASSPPGTADEKLFF	TRBJ1-4	TRBD1	-	TRBV18
TGTGCCAGCAAGACAGGCCAAACCGGGGAGCTGTTTTTT	CASKTGQTGELFF	TRBJ2-2	-	-	TRBV2
TGTGCCAGCAGCTTAGGCCTGATACCAGGCTACGAGCAGTACTTC	CASSLGLIPGYEQYF	TRBJ2-7	-	few	TRBV11-1
TGTGCCAGCAGCTTAGGATCGAAAGAGGCCCAGTACTTC	CASSLGSKEAQYF	TRBJ2-5	-	once	TRBV7-9
TGTGCCAGCAGTTTCTGGGGGGAAGACTATGGCTACACCTTC	CASSFWGEDYGYTF	TRBJ1-2	-	-	TRBV28
TGTGCCAGCAGTTACCAGACTAGCCTAGGGAATGAGCAGTTCTTC	CASSYQTSLGNEQFF	TRBJ2-1	TRBD2	-	TRBV6-5
TGTGCCAGCAGCCTATCAGGGGAAAAACTGTTTTTT	CASSLSGEKLFF	TRBJ1-4	-	-	TRBV11-2
TGTGCCAGCAGCGTAGATGGACAGGGTACCTACAATGAGCAGTTCTTC	CASSVDGQGTYNEQFF	TRBJ2-1	TRBD1	few	TRBV9
TGTGCCAGCAGCAAACAAAGCGGAAGCTCCTACAATGAGCAGTTCTTC	CASSKQSGSSYNEQFF	TRBJ2-1	-	few	TRBV27
TGTGCCAGCACCCCGGACAGGCACAATCAGCCCCAGCATTTT	CASTPDRHNQPQHF	TRBJ1-5	TRBD1	-	TRBV6-1
TGTGCCAGCAGCTTAAGGCAGGGGGCTTGGGAGACCCAGTACTTC	CASSLRQGAWETQYF	TRBJ2-5	TRBD1	-	TRBV11-2
TGCGCCAGCAGCCAAGATCTCAGGGCCCTCGGTGGCAATCAGCCCCAGCATTTT	CASSQDLRALGGNQPQHF	TRBJ1-5	-	-	TRBV4-3
TGTGCCAGCAGCGGCGGACAGGGGGACTATGGCTACACCTTC	CASSGGQGDYGYTF	TRBJ1-2	TRBD1	-	TRBV9
TGTGCCAGCAGCTTGCCGGACACCCAAGAGACCCAGTACTTC	CASSLPDTQETQYF	TRBJ2-5	-	-	TRBV5-4
TGTGCCAGCAGCCAAGATATAGAATTGACAGGGGCGGACTATGGCTACACCTTC	CASSQDIELTGADYGYTF	TRBJ1-2	TRBD1	-	TRBV4-2
TGTGCCATCAGTGGTACGAGAGGAGAGACCCAGTACTTC	CAISGTRGETQYF	TRBJ2-5	-	-	TRBV10-3
TGCGCCAGCAGCCAAGTAGGGGGCGGGGAACGAAACATTCAGTACTTC	CASSQVGGGERNIQYF	TRBJ2-4	-	-	TRBV4-3
TGTGCCAGCAGCTTAGCCCTCGGACACTTCTCCTACAATGAGCAGTTCTTC	CASSLALGHFSYNEQFF	TRBJ2-1	-	-	TRBV7-6
TGTGCCAGCAGCCACGGTGGGCGAGATAACGAGCAGTACTTC	CASSHGGRDNEQYF	TRBJ2-7	-	-	TRBV7-9
TGTGCCAGCAGTTACGGGGCGCCCTCTGGAAACACCATATATTTT	CASSYGAPSGNTIYF	TRBJ1-3	-	-	TRBV6-5
TGTGCCAGCAGCCCCCGTCAGGCCACAGATACGCAGTATTTT	CASSPRQATDTQYF	TRBJ2-3	-	few	TRBV7-3
TGTGCCACCAGCAGACAGGCAGGGGCTCAAGAGACCCAGTACTTC	CATSRQAGAQETQYF	TRBJ2-5	-	-	TRBV15
TGCGCCAGCAGCGAGGGACAGCTAGCTAACTATGGCTACACCTTC	CASSEGQLANYGYTF	TRBJ1-2	TRBD1	-	TRBV5-1
TGTGCCAGCAGCTCCGGGACAGGGGGTTGGAATGAGCAGTTCTTC	CASSSGTGGWNEQFF	TRBJ2-1	TRBD1	-	TRBV5-6
TGTGCCAGCAGTCCTACCAGGGTAGGGCGTAATGGCTACACCTTC	CASSPTRVGRNGYTF	TRBJ1-2	-	-	TRBV5-4
TGTGCCAGCAGTGAAAGGGACAGGAGGTCAACTAATGAAAAACTGTTTTTT	CASSERDRRSTNEKLFF	TRBJ1-4	TRBD1	-	TRBV6-1
TGCGCCAGCAGCTCACAGGGGTTGGACAATGAGCAGTTCTTC	CASSSQGLDNEQFF	TRBJ2-1	TRBD1	-	TRBV5-1
TGTGCCAGCAGTTCCAATAATTCACCCCTCCACTTT	CASSSNNSPLHF	TRBJ1-6	-	once	TRBV6-5
TGTGCCAGCAGCGCGCCACAGGGGTATGGCTACACCTTC	CASSAPQGYGYTF	TRBJ1-2	TRBD1	-	TRBV9
TGTGCTAGTGGCTCAGGGGAAGGAGGCCAAGAGACCCAGTACTTC	CASGSGEGGQETQYF	TRBJ2-5	-	-	TRBV12-5
TGTGCCCGGGACAGTGGGGCCTACGAGCAGTACTTC	CARDSGAYEQYF	TRBJ2-7	TRBD1	-	TRBV30
TGTGCCAGCAGCTCCCAGGGAGGGGGCTACGAGCAGTACTTC	CASSSQGGGYEQYF	TRBJ2-7	-	-	TRBV7-2
TGTGCCAGCAGTGAAAGGGGGTTGATTGGCTACACCTTC	CASSERGLIGYTF	TRBJ1-2	-	once	TRBV6-1
TGTGCCACCAGCAGAGGGGCAGTCAACACTGAAGCTTTCTTT	CATSRGAVNTEAFF	TRBJ1-1	-	-	TRBV15
TGTGCCAGCAGCTTAGGGACAGAAACCTACGAGCAGTACTTC	CASSLGTETYEQYF	TRBJ2-7	-	-	TRBV7-9
TGTGCCATCAGTGAGTCCATCGGGATCTATGGCTACACCTTC	CAISESIGIYGYTF	TRBJ1-2	-	-	TRBV10-3
TGCGCCAGCAGCTTGGATGGCTTGAACACTGAAGCTTTCTTT	CASSLDGLNTEAFF	TRBJ1-1	-	once	TRBV5-1
TGTGCCAGTAGGAGGGGGCACGGCTACACCTTC	CASRRGHGYTF	TRBJ1-2	TRBD1	-	TRBV19
TGTGCCAGCAGTTTCGACTACGGCACTGAAGCTTTCTTT	CASSFDYGTEAFF	TRBJ1-1	-	-	TRBV6-1
TGTGCCAGCATCTTTCAGGGGAATAACTATGGCTACACCTTC	CASIFQGNNYGYTF	TRBJ1-2	-	-	TRBV2